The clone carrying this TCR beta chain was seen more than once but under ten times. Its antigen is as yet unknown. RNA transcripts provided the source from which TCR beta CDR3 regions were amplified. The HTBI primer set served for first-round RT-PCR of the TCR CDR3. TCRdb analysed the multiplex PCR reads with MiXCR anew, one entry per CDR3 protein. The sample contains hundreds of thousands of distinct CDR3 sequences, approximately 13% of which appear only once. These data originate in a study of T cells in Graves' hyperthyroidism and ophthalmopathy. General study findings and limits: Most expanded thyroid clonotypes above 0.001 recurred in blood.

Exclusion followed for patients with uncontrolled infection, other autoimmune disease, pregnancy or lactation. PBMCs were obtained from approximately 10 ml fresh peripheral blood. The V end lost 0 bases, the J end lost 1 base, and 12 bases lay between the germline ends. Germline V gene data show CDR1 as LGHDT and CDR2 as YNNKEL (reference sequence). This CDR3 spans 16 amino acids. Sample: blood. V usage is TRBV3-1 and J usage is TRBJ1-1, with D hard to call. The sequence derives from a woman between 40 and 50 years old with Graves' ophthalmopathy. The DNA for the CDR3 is TGTGCCAGCAGCCAAGATTTAGTCTCGGGGAACACTGAAGCTTTCTTT. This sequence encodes CASSQDLVSGNTEAFF.